These T cell receptor beta chains were read from a single sample in a study of T-cell reconstitution after alpha-beta-depleted transplantation in children. In TCRdb, the PCR reads were re-called with MiXCR into one record per CDR3 protein. The table shows hundreds of thousands of distinct CDR3 sequences, with roughly 13% occurring only once. Sequenced here: PBMCs, mostly from graft donor cells, sampled 360 days after TCRalphabeta/CD19-depleted stem cell transplant. The origin of the receptors is a male patient under 18 who had a stem cell transplant for acute myeloid leukemia, so the T cells may come from the graft donor. Each CDR3 is given with its conserved first and last residue. The D gene is left open where the match is weak. The size field is filled for only some rows; it gives once, few, many or a size class.

v_gene,abundance,j_gene,d_gene,CDR3nt,CDR3aa
TRBV9,few,TRBJ2-3,-,TGTGCCAGCAGCGTAGACATCTGGGATACGCAGTATTTT,CASSVDIWDTQYF
TRBV6-2/TRBV6-3,-,TRBJ1-2,-,TGTGCCAGCAGTTACCTACAGTGGGGATTGACCTATGGCTACACCTTC,CASSYLQWGLTYGYTF
TRBV24-1,-,TRBJ2-7,TRBD2,TGTGCCACCAGTGATTTGCTCGAGCGGGATTACTACGAGCAGTACTTC,CATSDLLERDYYEQYF
TRBV9,-,TRBJ2-1,TRBD2,TGTGCCAGCAGCGTCCATATAGCGGGAGTCGACAATGAGCAGTTCTTC,CASSVHIAGVDNEQFF
TRBV4-3,few,TRBJ2-1,TRBD2,TGCGCCAGCAGCCAAGGATTAGCGGGAAATTTAGTCTTC,CASSQGLAGNLVF
TRBV7-2,many,TRBJ1-1,-,TGTGCCAGCAGCTTCCCCCCCATAACGGCTTTCTTT,CASSFPPITAFF
TRBV28,many,TRBJ1-6,TRBD1,TGTGCCAGCAGTCCCGGACAGGGGGGATCACCCCTCCACTTT,CASSPGQGGSPLHF
TRBV7-2,-,TRBJ2-3,-,TGTGCCAGCAGCTTAGCCTTTGGACAGCATCTCCTTACGCAGTATTTT,CASSLAFGQHLLTQYF
TRBV20-1,many,TRBJ2-3,TRBD2,TGCAGTGAAGAGCGGGAGGGAAGCACAGATACGCAGTATTTT,CSEEREGSTDTQYF
TRBV29-1,many,TRBJ2-3,TRBD2,TGCAGCGGTACCCTCCTAGCGGGAAGGAGGGATACGCAGTATTTT,CSGTLLAGRRDTQYF
TRBV28,many,TRBJ2-1,-,TGTGCCAGCACGAGGCGGGTCGGAGAGCAGTTCTTC,CASTRRVGEQFF
TRBV29-1,many,TRBJ2-7,-,TGCAGCGTTGGGCAGGGGGGGTACGAGCAGTACTTC,CSVGQGGYEQYF
TRBV4-3,-,TRBJ2-1,TRBD1,TGCGCCAGCAGCCAAAGACAGGGCAATGAGCAGTTCTTC,CASSQRQGNEQFF
TRBV10-3,few,TRBJ2-7,TRBD2,TGTGCCATCAGTGAGTCGCCTAGCGGGCCCTACGAGCAGTACTTC,CAISESPSGPYEQYF
TRBV29-1,-,TRBJ2-7,-,TGCAGCGTTGGACAGTACGAGCAGTACTTC,CSVGQYEQYF
TRBV30,few,TRBJ2-3,-,TGTGCCTGGAGTGCTACCTTACAGGGATGGGGCACAGATACGCAGTATTTT,CAWSATLQGWGTDTQYF
TRBV5-1,many,TRBJ2-2,-,TGCGCCAGCAGCCTAGGGAGTCGGACTGTGAACACCGGGGAGCTGTTTTTT,CASSLGSRTVNTGELFF
TRBV15,-,TRBJ2-5,TRBD1,TGTGCCACCAGCAGCCCGGACAGGGGGCTTGGAGAGACCCAGTACTTC,CATSSPDRGLGETQYF
TRBV3-1,-,TRBJ2-1,TRBD2,TGTGCCAGCAGCATTATTAGCGGGCGCTCCTACAATGAGCAGTTCTTC,CASSIISGRSYNEQFF
TRBV3-1,few,TRBJ2-3,TRBD2,TGTGCCAGCAGCCAAGAAAGGGCTAGCGGCTTCACAGATACGCAGTATTTT,CASSQERASGFTDTQYF
TRBV12-3/TRBV12-4,-,TRBJ1-5,TRBD1,TGTGCCAGCAGTTTAGAACAGGGGTTCTATAGCAATCAGCCCCAGCATTTT,CASSLEQGFYSNQPQHF
TRBV28,-,TRBJ2-3,TRBD2,TGTGCCAGCAGTGCGGGGGGGGGAATCGGGAACTACGGCTTAGATACGCAGTATTTT,CASSAGGGIGNYGLDTQYF
TRBV24-1,-,TRBJ2-7,-,TGTGCCACCAGTTCGGGACACGAGCAGTACTTC,CATSSGHEQYF
TRBV6-1,few,TRBJ2-7,TRBD2,TGTGCCAGCAGCCGGGGACTACCGTTCTACGAGCAGTACTTC,CASSRGLPFYEQYF
TRBV18,many,TRBJ2-2,-,TGTGCCAGCTCACCGGGCCGAGTTGACACCGGGGAGCTGTTTTTT,CASSPGRVDTGELFF
TRBV5-1,few,TRBJ2-5,TRBD2,TGCGCCAGCAGCTTGGACACTAGCGGGAGGGCCCAAGAGACCCAGTACTTC,CASSLDTSGRAQETQYF
TRBV28,many,TRBJ2-7,-,TGTGCCAGCACTTCTTGGTTCTCCAGGGCCTACGAGCAGTACTTC,CASTSWFSRAYEQYF
TRBV7-9,many,TRBJ2-3,TRBD1,TGTGCCAGCAGCTCATTGACCGGGACAGGGCCAGATACGCAGTATTTT,CASSSLTGTGPDTQYF
TRBV7-9,few,TRBJ1-6,-,TGTGCCAGCAGCCCTCCCAGATATAATTCACCCCTCCACTTT,CASSPPRYNSPLHF
TRBV5-1,many,TRBJ1-1,-,TGCGCCAGCAGCTTGTACGTAAGGGGTGAAGCTTTCTTT,CASSLYVRGEAFF
TRBV6-1,-,TRBJ2-7,TRBD2,TGTGCCAGCGGCGTACGCGGGAGGGCCTCCTACGAGCAGTACTTC,CASGVRGRASYEQYF
TRBV14,few,TRBJ2-5,-,TGTGCCAGCAGCCAAGATCTTTCCAGGGTGGGAGTAGGTCGAGAGACCCAGTACTTC,CASSQDLSRVGVGRETQYF
TRBV20-1,many,TRBJ2-5,TRBD2,TGCAGTGCAAGGGAGGGTGGGACCCAGTACTTC,CSAREGGTQYF
TRBV28,-,TRBJ2-7,TRBD2,TGTGCCAGCAGTTTATCCCGCGGGCGAGCGGGAGTGTTGTACGAGCAGTACTTC,CASSLSRGRAGVLYEQYF
TRBV24-1,-,TRBJ2-1,-,TGTGCCCGGCTGGCGGGCTCCTACAATGAGCAGTTCTTC,CARLAGSYNEQFF
TRBV4-3,-,TRBJ2-1,-,TGCGCCAGCAGCCAAGAAGGAGTCGTGGGCAGAAATGAGCAGTTCTTC,CASSQEGVVGRNEQFF
TRBV12-3/TRBV12-4,few,TRBJ2-3,-,TGTGCCAGCAGTTTTCAGGCGGCAGATACGCAGTATTTT,CASSFQAADTQYF
TRBV3-1,many,TRBJ2-3,-,TGTGCCAGCAGCCAAGACCTCCTCCCTGGAGATACGCAGTATTTT,CASSQDLLPGDTQYF
TRBV12-3/TRBV12-4,-,TRBJ2-3,-,TGTGCCAGCACTTTAGGGCTAGCGACAGATACGCAGTATTTT,CASTLGLATDTQYF
TRBV24-1,few,TRBJ2-5,-,TGTGCCACCAGTGATTTACTTCCGGACAGCTCCAGCCTGGCCCAAGAGACCCAGTACTTC,CATSDLLPDSSSLAQETQYF
TRBV29-1,-,TRBJ1-1,-,TGCAGCGTTGAATGGGGGCGCGTCACTGAAGCTTTCTTT,CSVEWGRVTEAFF
TRBV7-9,-,TRBJ2-7,-,TGTGCCAGCAGCTTACAGGGGCTGGGTGAGCAGTACTTC,CASSLQGLGEQYF
TRBV20-1,many,TRBJ2-7,-,TGCAGTGCTAGGAGAATCCCCTCCTCCTACGAGCAGTACTTC,CSARRIPSSYEQYF
TRBV5-1,-,TRBJ2-3,-,TGCGCCAGCAGCTTGGTGTACGGGGCAGATACGCAGTATTTT,CASSLVYGADTQYF
TRBV29-1,-,TRBJ2-3,-,TGCAGCGAAACCTGGCTGCCCGACGGCACAGATACGCAGTATTTT,CSETWLPDGTDTQYF